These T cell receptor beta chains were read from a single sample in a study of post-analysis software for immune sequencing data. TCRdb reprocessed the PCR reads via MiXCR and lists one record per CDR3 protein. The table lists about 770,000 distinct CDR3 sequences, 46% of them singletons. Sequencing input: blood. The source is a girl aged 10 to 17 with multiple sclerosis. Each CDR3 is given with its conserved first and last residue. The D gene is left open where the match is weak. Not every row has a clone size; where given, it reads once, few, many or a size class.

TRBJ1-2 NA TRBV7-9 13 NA TGTGCCAGCAGCTCGCCTATTGACGATGGCTACACCTTC CASSSPIDDGYTF
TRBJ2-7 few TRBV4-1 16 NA TGCGCCAGCAGCCAAGCGGGTGGAGCGAACTCCTACGAGCAGTACTTC CASSQAGGANSYEQYF
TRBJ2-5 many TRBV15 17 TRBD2 TGTGCCACCAGCGACCCGTATAGGGTCAGCGGGAAAGAGACCCAGTACTTC CATSDPYRVSGKETQYF
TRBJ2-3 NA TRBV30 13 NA TGTGCCTGGAGCGCCTTCCTTACAGATACGCAGTATTTT CAWSAFLTDTQYF
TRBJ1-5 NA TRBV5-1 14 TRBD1 TGCGCCAGCAGCGATGGGACAGACAATCAGCCCCAGCATTTT CASSDGTDNQPQHF
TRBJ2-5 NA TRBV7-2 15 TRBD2 TGTGCCAGCAGCTTAGAGACTAGCGGCAGGGAGACCCAGTACTTC CASSLETSGRETQYF
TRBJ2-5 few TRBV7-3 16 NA TGTGCCAGCAGCCCCCCCGGGGCGATGCACGTTGAGACCCAGTACTTC CASSPPGAMHVETQYF
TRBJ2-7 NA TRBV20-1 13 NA TGCAGTGCTAGAGAGACAGCTTCCTACGAGCAGTACTTC CSARETASYEQYF
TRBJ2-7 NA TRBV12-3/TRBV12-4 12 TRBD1 TGTGCCAGCGGCCAGACAGGGAACGAGCAGTACTTC CASGQTGNEQYF
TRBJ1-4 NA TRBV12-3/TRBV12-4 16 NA TGTGCCAGCAGTAAAAGACAGAGCTATATGAGTGAAAAACTGTTTTTT CASSKRQSYMSEKLFF
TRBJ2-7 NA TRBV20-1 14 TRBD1 TGCAGTGCTGGTCGACAGGGTTTACCCTACGAGCAGTACTTC CSAGRQGLPYEQYF
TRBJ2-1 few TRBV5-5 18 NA TGTGCCAGCAGCGTGGAGGGGAACCGACCTTACTCTAACAATGAGCAGTTCTTC CASSVEGNRPYSNNEQFF
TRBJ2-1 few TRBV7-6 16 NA TGTGCCAGCAGCCCCGACCCAGGGACTGGTTACAATGAGCAGTTCTTC CASSPDPGTGYNEQFF
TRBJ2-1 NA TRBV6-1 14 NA TGTGCCAGCAGTGTAGTCAGGCACTGGGATGAGCAGTTCTTC CASSVVRHWDEQFF
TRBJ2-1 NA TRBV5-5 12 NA TGTGCCAGCCAGGTGCCCTACAATGAGCAGTTCTTC CASQVPYNEQFF
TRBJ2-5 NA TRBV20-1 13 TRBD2 TGCAGTGCGCCGATTAGCGGGGAAGAGACCCAGTACTTC CSAPISGEETQYF
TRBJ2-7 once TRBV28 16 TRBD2 TGTGCCAGCAGTATGGGATTAGCGGGAGTCGGGTACGAGCAGTACTTC CASSMGLAGVGYEQYF
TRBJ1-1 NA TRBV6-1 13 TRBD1 TGTGCCGGCAGAGAGGGGGCGGGCACTGAAGCTTTCTTT CAGREGAGTEAFF
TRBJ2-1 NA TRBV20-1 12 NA TGCAGTGCTAGAGGGTGGGGCAATGAGCAGTTCTTC CSARGWGNEQFF
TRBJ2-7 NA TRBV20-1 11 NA TGCAGTGCTAGAGATATTCTCGAGCAGTACTTC CSARDILEQYF
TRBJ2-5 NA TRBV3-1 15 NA TGTGCCAGCAGCCAAGTTGGGACTGGGAAAGAGACCCAGTACTTC CASSQVGTGKETQYF
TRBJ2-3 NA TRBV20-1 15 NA TGCAGTGCTAGAGATTACGGGAGAGAGACAGATACGCAGTATTTT CSARDYGRETDTQYF